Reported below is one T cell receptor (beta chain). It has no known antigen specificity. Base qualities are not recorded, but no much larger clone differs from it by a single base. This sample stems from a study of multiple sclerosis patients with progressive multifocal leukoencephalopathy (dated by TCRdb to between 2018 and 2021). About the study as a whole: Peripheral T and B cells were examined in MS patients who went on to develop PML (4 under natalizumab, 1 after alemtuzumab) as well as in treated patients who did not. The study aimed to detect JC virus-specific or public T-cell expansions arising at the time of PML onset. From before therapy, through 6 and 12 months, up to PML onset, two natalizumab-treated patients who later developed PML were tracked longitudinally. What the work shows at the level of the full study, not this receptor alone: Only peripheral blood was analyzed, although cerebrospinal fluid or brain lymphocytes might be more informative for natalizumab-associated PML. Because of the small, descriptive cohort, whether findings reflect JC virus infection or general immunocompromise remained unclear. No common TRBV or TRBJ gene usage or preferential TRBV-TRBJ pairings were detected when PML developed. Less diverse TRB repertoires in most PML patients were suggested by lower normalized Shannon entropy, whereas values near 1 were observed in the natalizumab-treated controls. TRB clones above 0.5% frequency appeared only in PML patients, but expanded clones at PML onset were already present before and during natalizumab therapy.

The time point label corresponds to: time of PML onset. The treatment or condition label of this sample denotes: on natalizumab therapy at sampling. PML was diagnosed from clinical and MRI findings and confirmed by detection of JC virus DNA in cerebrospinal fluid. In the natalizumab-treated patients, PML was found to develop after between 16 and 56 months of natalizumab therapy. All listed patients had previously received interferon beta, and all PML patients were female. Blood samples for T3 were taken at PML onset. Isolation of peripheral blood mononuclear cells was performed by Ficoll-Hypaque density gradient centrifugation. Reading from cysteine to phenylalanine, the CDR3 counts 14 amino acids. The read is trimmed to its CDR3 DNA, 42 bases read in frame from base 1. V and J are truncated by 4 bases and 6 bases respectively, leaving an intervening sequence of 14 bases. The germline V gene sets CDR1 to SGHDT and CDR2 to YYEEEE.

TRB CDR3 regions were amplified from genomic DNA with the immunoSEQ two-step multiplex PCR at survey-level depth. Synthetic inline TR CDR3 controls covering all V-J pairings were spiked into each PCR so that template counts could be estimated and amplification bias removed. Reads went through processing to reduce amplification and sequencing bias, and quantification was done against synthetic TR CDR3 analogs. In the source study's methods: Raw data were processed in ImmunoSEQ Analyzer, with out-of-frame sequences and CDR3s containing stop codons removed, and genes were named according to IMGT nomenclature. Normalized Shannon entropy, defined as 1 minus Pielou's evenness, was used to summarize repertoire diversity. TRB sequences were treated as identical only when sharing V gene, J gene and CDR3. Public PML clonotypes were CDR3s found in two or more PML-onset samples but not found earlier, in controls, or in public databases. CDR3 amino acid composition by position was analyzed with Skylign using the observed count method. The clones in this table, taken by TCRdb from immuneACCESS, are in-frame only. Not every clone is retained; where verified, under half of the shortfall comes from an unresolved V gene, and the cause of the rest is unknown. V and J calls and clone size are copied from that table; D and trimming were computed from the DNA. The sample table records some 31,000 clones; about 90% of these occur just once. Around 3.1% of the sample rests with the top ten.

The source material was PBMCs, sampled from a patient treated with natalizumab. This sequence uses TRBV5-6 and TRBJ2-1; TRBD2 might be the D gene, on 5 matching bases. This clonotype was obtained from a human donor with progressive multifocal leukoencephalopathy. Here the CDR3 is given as CASSLWRRSNEQFF. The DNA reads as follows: TGTGCCAGCAGCCTCTGGCGGAGGAGCAATGAGCAGTTCTTC.